The 30 T cell receptor beta chains listed next were all sequenced from one sample in a study of blood T cells in healthy people across ages. Then a second PCR, running roughly 7 to 12 cycles, was carried out with a sample-barcoded 5' primer and a J-beta primer mix. TCRdb passed the 5' RACE reads through MiXCR, listing each CDR3 protein once. The sample lists fewer than 700,000 distinct CDR3 sequences; approximately 40% were seen once. The sequenced sample consisted of blood. These receptor sequences come from a man older than 75 in good health.

The J gene is TRBJ2-3, the V gene TRBV4-1; D might be TRBD2 (6 bases). Deletions cut 5 bases from V and 0 bases from J, with 15 bases between. Germline assignment: CDR1 MGHRA and CDR2 YSYEKL. The CDR3 is 16 amino acids. The CDR3 nucleotides are TGCGCCAGCAGCGCTCGGACTATTTCTAGCACAGATACGCAGTATTTT. It translates to CASSARTISSTDTQYF.

This clonotype was seen a few times. V is TRBV7-9 and J is TRBJ2-1; D is unclear. Germline CDR1 and CDR2: SEHNR and FQNEAQ (reference sequence). This CDR3 spans 15 amino acids. V lost 1 base to trimming and J lost 3 bases, with 10 bases between them. CDR3 in amino acids: CASSLGVGLYNEQFF. CDR3 DNA sequence: TGTGCCAGCAGCTTAGGGGTGGGTCTCTACAATGAGCAGTTCTTC.

The chain has TRBV7-2 and TRBJ2-4, with D tentatively TRBD1 or TRBD2 (5 bases each). Trimming took off 6 bases at V and 4 bases at J, with 13 bases between the two ends. Looked up from germline, CDR1 is SGHTA and CDR2 is FQGNSA. The CDR3 has 14 residues. DNA for the CDR3: TGTGCCAGCAGTCCCCGGGACCCAAAAAACATTCAGTACTTC. Translation: CASSPRDPKNIQYF.

The chain joins TRBV7-6 to TRBJ1-3; TRBD1 is a possible D gene (5 bases). Germline loops: CDR1 SGHVS, CDR2 FNYEAQ. Trimming pared 5 bases from V and 8 bases from J, leaving 22 bases between. The CDR3 is made up of 16 amino acids. The CDR3 is CASSPGSGTGRDTIYF. CDR3 DNA sequence: TGTGCCAGCAGCCCGGGCTCCGGGACGGGGAGAGACACCATATATTTT.

To note about this clonotype: A much larger clone is a single base away; this may be a read error. The chain joins TRBV20-1 to TRBJ2-5; 8 bases align to TRBD2. CDR1 and CDR2 (germline): DFQATT, SNEGSKA (reference sequence). The CDR3 spans 13 residues. The DNA of the CDR3 is TGCGGTCAAATCGGGGGGGATGGAGAGACCCAGTACTTC. Protein: CGQIGGDGETQYF.

A few counts support this clonotype. The chain uses TRBV4-1 and TRBJ2-1, with 8 positions matching TRBD2. The CDR3 has 13 amino acids. V was clipped by 4 bases and J by 9 bases; unmatched bases: 5. Germline V gene data show CDR1 as MGHRA and CDR2 as YSYEKL. The CDR3 nucleotides read TGCGCCAGCAGCCCGAGGACTAGCTTTGAGCAGTTCTTC. Translated, it gives CASSPRTSFEQFF.

In the case of this clonotype: A read error is possible here, since a much larger clone lies one base away. The V call is TRBV29-1, the J call TRBJ2-7, with 8 bases fitting TRBD1. The CDR3 has 12 residues. Germline-derived CDR1 and CDR2 are SQVTM and ANQGSEA. The CDR3 bases are TGCGGCGTTGCACAGGGGGCCTACGAGCAGTACTTC. As protein: CGVAQGAYEQYF.

This chain joins TRBV7-3 and TRBJ1-1; no clear D gene. V lost 5 bases and J 0 bases, leaving 22 bases between the germline ends. The CDR3 runs to 18 residues. Germline lookup yields CDR1 SGHTA and CDR2 FQGTGA. CDR3 bases: TGTGCCAGCAGCCCAGATCCATTCACAAAGACCATGAACACTGAAGCTTTCTTT. The encoded protein is CASSPDPFTKTMNTEAFF.

The chain links TRBV4-1 to TRBJ2-5; D is undetermined. Germline CDR1 reads MGHRA; CDR2 reads YSYEKL. The CDR3 runs 15 residues. The ends were cut back, 1 base at V and 0 bases at J, with 9 bases in the middle. The CDR3 is CASSQVHSYQETQYF. DNA of the CDR3: TGCGCCAGCAGCCAAGTGCATAGCTACCAAGAGACCCAGTACTTC.

This clonotype was picked up many times. The chain combines TRBV20-1 with TRBJ2-1; D tentatively fits TRBD1 or TRBD2 (5 bases each). Trimming took 3 bases from V and 3 from J, leaving 12 bases between them. The CDR3 is made up of 14 amino acids. Germline-derived CDR1 and CDR2 are DFQATT and SNEGSKA (reference sequence). CDR3 in amino acids: CSASQRGDYNEQFF. CDR3 DNA sequence: TGCAGTGCTAGCCAACGAGGGGACTACAATGAGCAGTTCTTC.

The V call is TRBV7-9, the J call TRBJ1-4; D perhaps matches TRBD1 (5 bases). With 7 bases removed from V and 12 bases from J, the gap between germline ends came to 15 bases. CDR3 size: 12 residues. Germline CDR1 SEHNR, CDR2 FQNEAQ (reference sequence). The CDR3, as DNA: TGTGCCAGCAACGGAAAGGGACCCCAACTGTTTTTT. This codes for CASNGKGPQLFF. The whole variable domain, filled in from reference TRBV7-9 and TRBJ1-4, reads DTGVSQNPRHKITKRGQNVTFRCDPISEHNRLYWYRQTLGQGPEFLTYFQNEAQLEKSRLLSDRFSAERPKGSFSTLEIQRTEQGDSAMYLCASNGKGPQLFFGSGTQLSVL.

This clonotype was detected only once. J is TRBJ2-3 and V is TRBV7-2; D perhaps matches TRBD2 (7 bases). This CDR3 contains 16 residues. Germline CDR1 SGHTA, CDR2 FQGNSA. The V and J ends lost 1 base and 2 bases respectively, with 13 bases between them. CDR3 bases: TGTGCCAGCAGCTTAGGGGCCGGGGGGCACACAGATACGCAGTATTTT. Amino acids: CASSLGAGGHTDTQYF.

In this sample, this clonotype turned up once. The rearrangement links TRBV3-1 to TRBJ2-7; possible D gene TRBD2, 6 bases. The CDR3 sequence is 17 residues long. CDR1 and CDR2 (germline): LGHDT, YNNKEL (reference sequence). Deletions cut 4 bases from V and 4 bases from J, with 23 bases between. The CDR3 sequence is CASSRGWYSSVGYEQYF. The DNA of the CDR3 is TGTGCCAGCAGCCGAGGGTGGTATTCTAGCGTGGGATACGAGCAGTACTTC.

The chain carries TRBV7-9 and TRBJ1-4; D call uncertain. CDR1 is SEHNR, CDR2 FQNEAQ, per germline (reference sequence). With 1 base removed from V and 2 bases from J, the gap between germline ends came to 11 bases. This CDR3 spans 16 amino acids. CDR3: CASSLGVSATNEKLFF. CDR3 DNA: TGTGCCAGCAGCTTAGGGGTCTCAGCCACTAATGAAAAACTGTTTTTT.

V usage is TRBV3-1 and J usage is TRBJ1-4; maybe TRBD1 (6 bases). The V end was cut by 4 bases, the J end by 3 bases, with 12 bases between. CDR3 length equals 15 residues. Per the germline V gene, CDR1 is LGHDT and CDR2 is YNNKEL (reference sequence). CDR3 in DNA: TGTGCCAGCAGCCTCACAGGGTCGTCTAATGAAAAACTGTTTTTT. Its translation is CASSLTGSSNEKLFF. Based on the CDR3 plus reference TRBV3-1 and TRBJ1-4, the full variable domain is DTAVSQTPKYLVTQMGNDKSIKCEQNLGHDTMYWYKQDSKKFLKIMFSYNNKELIINETVPNRFSPKSPDKAHLNLHINSLELGDSAVYFCASSLTGSSNEKLFFGSGTQLSVL.

This clonotype was observed a few times. The chain couples TRBV27 to TRBJ2-5, with TRBD1 matching 8 bases. The end of the DNA is better explained by TRBJ2-7, so the J call may be wrong. Germline V lookup: CDR1 MNHEY, CDR2 SMNVEV (reference sequence). The CDR3 sequence is 14 residues long. CDR3 in amino acids: CASSLGTGYYEQYF. In DNA, the CDR3 is TGTGCCAGCAGTCTGGGGACAGGCTACTACGAGCAGTACTTC.

The rearrangement links TRBV28 to TRBJ2-1, with a possible D match to TRBD2 (6 bases). V dropped 4 bases and J dropped 10 bases, with 17 bases sitting between them. CDR1 and CDR2 from the germline V gene are MDHEN and SYDVKM. The CDR3 contains 14 residues. In DNA form, the CDR3 reads TGTGCCAGCAGTTCCCTCCGGGAGATCTACGAGCAGTTCTTC. Protein product: CASSSLREIYEQFF.

The chain's CDR3 is CATSGGSYNEQFF. CDR3 coding DNA: TGTGCCACCAGTGGGGGTTCCTACAATGAGCAGTTCTTC. The chain is built from TRBV24-1 and TRBJ2-1; D unresolved. The V end was cut by 5 bases, the J end by 1 base, with 5 bases between. Germline V gene lookup returns CDR1 KGHDR and CDR2 SFDVKD. This CDR3 has 13 residues.

In DNA, the CDR3 is TGTGCCAGCAGTTACGGAATCCTAGCGGGGGAGGCAGATACGCAGTATTTT. Protein sequence: CASSYGILAGEADTQYF. This sequence joins TRBV6-2 or TRBV6-3 and TRBJ2-3; 10 nucleotides match TRBD2. The CDR3 has 17 amino acids. V was pared by 2 bases and J by 4 bases, with 9 bases of the junction left unmatched. In germline, CDR1 is MNHEY, CDR2 SVGEGT.

V usage is TRBV20-1 and J usage is TRBJ2-3; 13 nucleotides match TRBD2. Trimming at V came to 7 bases and at J to 4 bases, leaving 5 bases not matched to a gene. Germline V CDR1 and CDR2: DFQATT, SNEGSKA (reference sequence). The CDR3 is made up of 14 amino acids. The chain's CDR3 is CSGTSGSRADTQYF. The CDR3 DNA reads as TGCAGTGGGACTAGCGGGAGCAGGGCAGATACGCAGTATTTT.

V usage is TRBV20-1 and J usage is TRBJ2-5; TRBD1 matches 10 bases. Germline V gene lookup returns CDR1 DFQATT and CDR2 SNEGSKA (reference sequence). With V trimmed by 2 bases and J by 2 bases, 5 bases remained unmatched. The CDR3 runs to 15 residues. This chain's CDR3 is CSARTGTGDQETQYF. The DNA of the CDR3 is TGCAGTGCTAGAACCGGGACAGGGGATCAAGAGACCCAGTACTTC.

The sample holds a few counts of this clonotype. Given a much more abundant clone one base away, this may be a read error. The rearrangement joins TRBV7-2 to TRBJ2-5, with TRBD2 matching 7 bases. The germline V gene has CDR1 SGHTA and CDR2 FQGNSA. V was clipped by 6 bases and J by 11 bases; unmatched bases: 15. This CDR3 spans 14 amino acids. Here the CDR3 DNA reads TGTGCCAGCAGAAGGGTAGCGGGTTCGAATGAGCAGTACTTC. Amino acids: CASRRVAGSNEQYF.

This clonotype has a handful of counts. V usage is TRBV7-2 and J usage is TRBJ2-6, with 7 positions matching TRBD1. The germline gives CDR1 SGHTA, CDR2 FQGNSA. V dropped 2 bases and J dropped 4; count of bases not matched to a gene: 14. CDR3 length: 19 residues. The CDR3 DNA reads TGTGCCAGCAGCTTACGGGTGGACAGGATAGCCCTCGGGGCCAACGTCCTGACTTTC. This gives the protein CASSLRVDRIALGANVLTF.

The chain has TRBV3-1 and TRBJ2-4; 12 bases line up with TRBD2. The ends lost 3 bases at V and 9 bases at J; junction bases unmatched: 9. The CDR3 spans 16 residues. CDR1 is LGHDT, CDR2 YNNKEL, per germline (reference sequence). CDR3 sequence (DNA): TGTGCCAGCAGCCACCGACTAGCGGGAGTTCAGGCCATTCAGTACTTC. Encoded protein: CASSHRLAGVQAIQYF.

The rearrangement uses TRBV20-1 and TRBJ2-7, with TRBD2 matching over 10 bases. Germline assignment: CDR1 DFQATT and CDR2 SNEGSKA (reference sequence). The CDR3 length is 15 residues. V was clipped by 4 bases and J by 0 bases; unmatched bases: 6. The CDR3 spells CSATLGLASSYEQYF. The CDR3 bases are TGCAGTGCTACCCTGGGACTAGCGAGCTCCTACGAGCAGTACTTC.

The chain joins TRBV20-1 to TRBJ1-2; D is perhaps TRBD1 (5 bases). With 1 base removed from V and 1 base from J, the gap between germline ends came to 7 bases. Germline V CDR1 and CDR2: DFQATT, SNEGSKA (reference sequence). CDR3 length: 13 residues. The CDR3, as DNA: TGCAGTGCTAGAGCGACAGATAACTATGGCTACACCTTC. Its translation: CSARATDNYGYTF.

This rearrangement joins TRBV12-3 or TRBV12-4 to TRBJ2-4; 9 nucleotides align to TRBD1. Trimming cost V 5 bases and J 13 bases; bases outside gene matches: 12. CDR3 length: 14 amino acids. CDR3 protein: CASSETGGQESQYF. Written as DNA, the CDR3 is TGTGCCAGCAGTGAGACAGGGGGGCAAGAGAGCCAGTACTTC.

This clonotype has just a few counts. The V gene is TRBV20-1, the J gene TRBJ2-1; 7 nucleotides line up with TRBD1. V trimming: 8 bases; J trimming: 3 bases; junction bases outside the gene matches: 7. This CDR3 is built from 13 residues. Germline V gene data show CDR1 as DFQATT and CDR2 as SNEGSKA (reference sequence). The CDR3 coding sequence is TGCAGTCTGACAGGGCTAATCTACAATGAGCAGTTCTTC. Translating gives CSLTGLIYNEQFF.

Concerning this clonotype itself: A much larger clone lies one base from this, so it may be a read error. CDR3 DNA sequence: TGTGCCAGCAGCTTGCAGGTCCAAGAGACCCAGTACTTC. Amino acids: CASSLQVQETQYF. The chain employs TRBV5-8 and TRBJ2-5; D call uncertain. This CDR3 contains 13 residues. Deletions cut 1 base from V and 1 base from J, with 5 bases between. Looked up from germline, CDR1 is SGHTS and CDR2 is YDEGEE. The full variable domain, its missing parts supplied by reference TRBV5-8 and TRBJ2-5, is EAGVTQSPTHLIKTRGQQATLRCSPISGHTSVYWYQQALGLGLQFLLWYDEGEERNRGNFPPRFSGRQFPNYSSELNVNALELEDSALYLCASSLQVQETQYFGPGTRLLVL.

The chain couples TRBV3-1 to TRBJ2-7; D is uncertain. The V end was cut by 5 bases, the J end by 6 bases, with 14 bases between. The length of the CDR3 is 13 residues. Per the germline V gene, CDR1 is LGHDT and CDR2 is YNNKEL (reference sequence). The CDR3 is CASSSPYQSEQYF. For the CDR3, the DNA is TGTGCCAGCAGCTCCCCTTACCAATCCGAGCAGTACTTC.